This T cell receptor (beta chain) is drawn from a study of cytomegalovirus exposure and HLA in healthy donors. Turning to the study itself: The 120 validation repertoires and the approximately 690 first-cohort repertoires shared a platform, a later analysis reported.

The junction had 7 bases not matched to a gene; V was cut back by 5 bases and J by 0 bases. The CDR3 runs 16 residues. CDR1 and CDR2 (germline): SEHNR, FQNEAQ (reference sequence). Comment on this clone: Its specificity is unknown.

Here immunoSEQ multiplex PCR was the method, and the copy in TCRdb shows in-frame clones only, minus some. The table lists about 110,000 clones, about 94% of them singletons. Points from the study as a whole: In vitro work confirmed that a few CMV-associated chains recognize CMV antigens. Most observed TCR sequences were rare, whereas some public TCRs were detected in many donors.

Sequencing was done on a sample of PBMCs. The rearrangement joins TRBV7-9 to TRBJ1-1; 9 bases line up with TRBD1. The source is a woman aged 18-29 years in good health and CMV-seronegative. CDR3 sequence reads: CASSHGTGKMNTEAFF. For the CDR3, the DNA is TGTGCCAGCAGCCACGGGACAGGGAAGATGAACACTGAAGCTTTCTTT.